These T cell receptor beta chains were read from a single sample in a study of cytomegalovirus exposure and HLA in healthy donors. Sequenced by immunoSEQ multiplex PCR; TCRdb stores in-frame clones only, minus some. The table has roughly 120,000 clones, approximately 8.8% seen once; the top ten hold about 5.5%. Sequences were obtained from PBMCs. Source of these receptors: a man aged 40-49 years in good health and CMV-seronegative. Both conserved end residues are part of each CDR3. Fields, in order: V gene, clone size, J gene, D gene, CDR3 DNA, CDR3 protein. D genes are given only for firm matches. A row's size may be missing; if present it is once, few, many or a size class.

V: TRBV4-2; size: few; J: TRBJ2-1; D: NA; DNA: TGTGCCAGCAGCCAAGACCAGCGGCCCTACAATGAGCAGTTCTTC; CDR3: CASSQDQRPYNEQFF
V: TRBV12-5; size: NA; J: TRBJ1-1; D: NA; DNA: TGTGCTAGTGGTTCGAACAGGGTGAACACTGAAGCTTTCTTT; CDR3: CASGSNRVNTEAFF
V: TRBV6-5; size: few; J: TRBJ2-7; D: NA; DNA: TGTGCCAGCAGTTTGTCAGGGGTAGCGCACGAGCAGTACTTC; CDR3: CASSLSGVAHEQYF
V: TRBV7-2; size: few; J: TRBJ1-2; D: NA; DNA: TGTGCCAGCAGCTTAGGGCTTGGGGAGGCCTACAGTGACTACACCTTC; CDR3: CASSLGLGEAYSDYTF
V: TRBV11-2; size: few; J: TRBJ2-1; D: NA; DNA: TGTGCCAGCAGCTTAGTACTAGCTCCCAATGAGCAGTTCTTC; CDR3: CASSLVLAPNEQFF
V: TRBV7-6; size: few; J: TRBJ2-5; D: TRBD2; DNA: TGTGCCAGCAGGCGACTAGCGGGGCCTATGATGGAGACCCAGTACTTC; CDR3: CASRRLAGPMMETQYF
V: TRBV5-4; size: few; J: TRBJ2-1; D: TRBD2; DNA: TGTGCCAGCAGCTTCGGGGGGGCTTACAATGAGCAGTTCTTC; CDR3: CASSFGGAYNEQFF
V: TRBV30; size: NA; J: TRBJ1-2; D: NA; DNA: TGTGCCTGGAGGGCAGGGATAGCTAACTATGGCTACACCTTC; CDR3: CAWRAGIANYGYTF
V: TRBV7-3; size: NA; J: TRBJ1-5; D: NA; DNA: TGTGCCAGCAGCTCCATCGGGGGGCAGCCCCAGCATTTT; CDR3: CASSSIGGQPQHF
V: TRBV9; size: NA; J: TRBJ1-1; D: NA; DNA: TGTGCCAGCAGCTCCAGGATTACCAACACTGAAGCTTTCTTT; CDR3: CASSSRITNTEAFF
V: TRBV2; size: NA; J: TRBJ2-7; D: NA; DNA: TGTGCCAGCAGCGTGGGGGGTGCCTACAGGTCCTACGAGCAGTACTTC; CDR3: CASSVGGAYRSYEQYF
V: TRBV6-1; size: NA; J: TRBJ1-6; D: TRBD1; DNA: TGTGCCAGCAGTCTCCGGGACAGGGTCGAATCACCCCTCCACTTT; CDR3: CASSLRDRVESPLHF
V: TRBV5-1; size: few; J: TRBJ2-2; D: NA; DNA: TGCGCCAGCAGCTTGCGGGAGAACACCGGGGAGCTGTTTTTT; CDR3: CASSLRENTGELFF
V: TRBV30; size: NA; J: TRBJ2-6; D: TRBD1; DNA: TGTGCCTGGAGCGGGACAGGAGCTGGGGCCAACGTCCTGACTTTC; CDR3: CAWSGTGAGANVLTF
V: TRBV5-1; size: few; J: TRBJ2-2; D: TRBD1; DNA: TGCGCCAGCAGGGGACAGGGTACCACCGGGGAGCTGTTTTTT; CDR3: CASRGQGTTGELFF
V: TRBV7-3; size: NA; J: TRBJ2-7; D: NA; DNA: TGTGCCAGCAGCTTAAGAGGGGGCTACGAGCAGTACTTC; CDR3: CASSLRGGYEQYF
V: TRBV4-1; size: few; J: TRBJ2-3; D: TRBD2; DNA: TGCGCCAGCAGCCAAGGGCGGGGGGGCACAGATACGCAGTATTTT; CDR3: CASSQGRGGTDTQYF
V: TRBV27; size: few; J: TRBJ1-1; D: TRBD1; DNA: TGTGCCAGCAGTTTATCGACAGGGATGGCCACTGAAGCTTTCTTT; CDR3: CASSLSTGMATEAFF
V: TRBV6-1; size: few; J: TRBJ2-5; D: TRBD2; DNA: TGTGCCAGTAATCGAGCGGGGGCGGGGGAGACCCAGTACTTC; CDR3: CASNRAGAGETQYF
V: TRBV9; size: few; J: TRBJ2-3; D: TRBD2; DNA: TGTGCCAGCAGCGTAGGCGGGGGGGTCGAAGATACGCAGTATTTT; CDR3: CASSVGGGVEDTQYF
V: TRBV4-2; size: NA; J: TRBJ2-7; D: NA; DNA: TGTGCCAGCAGCCACGGAGACGAGCAGTACTTC; CDR3: CASSHGDEQYF
V: TRBV12-5; size: NA; J: TRBJ1-3; D: NA; DNA: TGTGCTAGTGGTTTGCACAGGAACTCTGGAAACACCATATATTTT; CDR3: CASGLHRNSGNTIYF